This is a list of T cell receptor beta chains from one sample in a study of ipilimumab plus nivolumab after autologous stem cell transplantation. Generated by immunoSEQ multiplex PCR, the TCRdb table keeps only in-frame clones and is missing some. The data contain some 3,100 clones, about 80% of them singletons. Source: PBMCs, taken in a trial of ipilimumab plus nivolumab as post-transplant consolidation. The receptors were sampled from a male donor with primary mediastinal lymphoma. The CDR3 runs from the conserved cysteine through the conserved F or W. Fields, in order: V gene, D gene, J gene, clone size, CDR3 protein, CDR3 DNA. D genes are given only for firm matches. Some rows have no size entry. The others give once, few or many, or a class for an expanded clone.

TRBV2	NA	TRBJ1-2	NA	CASGPLSFGYTF	TGTGCCAGCGGACCTCTTTCGTTTGGCTACACCTTC
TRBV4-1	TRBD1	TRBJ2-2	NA	CASSPATGPTGELFF	TGCGCCAGCAGCCCCGCGACAGGGCCCACCGGGGAGCTGTTTTTT
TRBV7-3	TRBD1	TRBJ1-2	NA	CASSPVTGGGNYGYTF	TGTGCCAGCAGCCCGGTGACAGGGGGCGGAAACTATGGCTACACCTTC
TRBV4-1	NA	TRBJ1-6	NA	CASSQEPQGSSYNSPLHF	TGCGCCAGCAGCCAAGAGCCGCAGGGCAGCTCCTATAATTCACCCCTCCACTTT
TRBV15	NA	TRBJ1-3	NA	CATSKFRTTGDHSGNTIYF	TGTGCCACCAGCAAATTCCGGACAACCGGAGACCACTCTGGAAACACCATATATTTT
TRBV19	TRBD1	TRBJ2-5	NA	CASSIPDRGLETQYF	TGTGCCAGTAGTATACCGGACAGGGGTTTAGAGACCCAGTACTTC
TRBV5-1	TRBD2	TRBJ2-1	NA	CASSFSGAGENEQFF	TGCGCCAGCAGCTTCTCTGGCGCGGGAGAAAATGAGCAGTTCTTC
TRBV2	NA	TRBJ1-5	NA	CASKGGQGTQPQHF	TGTGCCAGCAAGGGGGGGCAGGGGACCCAGCCCCAGCATTTT
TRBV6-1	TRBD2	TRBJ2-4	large	CASSGYTGLAGVAKNIQYF	TGTGCCAGCAGTGGGTATACCGGACTAGCGGGGGTAGCCAAAAACATTCAGTACTTC
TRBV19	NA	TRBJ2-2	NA	CASEPRAQATGELFF	TGTGCCAGCGAACCCCGGGCCCAGGCAACCGGGGAGCTGTTTTTT
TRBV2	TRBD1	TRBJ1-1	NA	CASTQGEDTEAFF	TGTGCCAGCACCCAGGGGGAAGACACTGAAGCTTTCTTT
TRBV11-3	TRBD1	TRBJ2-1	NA	CASSPRTGGIYNEQFF	TGTGCCAGCAGCCCGAGGACAGGGGGCATTTACAATGAGCAGTTCTTC
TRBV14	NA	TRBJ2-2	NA	CASSLEGGELFF	TGTGCCAGCAGCCTCGAGGGCGGGGAGCTGTTTTTT
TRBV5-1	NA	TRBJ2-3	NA	CASSLEGGSTDTQYF	TGCGCCAGCAGCTTGGAAGGGGGGAGCACAGATACGCAGTATTTT
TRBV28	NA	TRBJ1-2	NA	CASSLKAGANYGYTF	TGTGCCAGCAGTTTAAAGGCAGGGGCCAATTATGGCTACACCTTC
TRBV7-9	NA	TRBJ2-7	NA	CASSSRDLTYEQYF	TGTGCCAGCAGCTCCCGGGACTTAACCTACGAGCAGTACTTC
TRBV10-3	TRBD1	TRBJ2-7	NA	CAISESTTGEQYF	TGTGCCATCAGTGAGTCGACGACAGGGGAGCAGTACTTC
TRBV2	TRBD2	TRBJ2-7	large	CASSGNSGLGRYEQYF	TGTGCCAGCAGTGGTAATTCGGGACTAGGTCGCTACGAGCAGTACTTC
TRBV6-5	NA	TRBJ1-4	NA	CASGVGDKLFF	TGTGCCAGCGGGGTTGGAGACAAACTGTTTTTT
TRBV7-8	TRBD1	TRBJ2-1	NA	CASSPRQGPYNEQFF	TGTGCCAGCAGCCCGCGACAGGGACCCTACAATGAGCAGTTCTTC
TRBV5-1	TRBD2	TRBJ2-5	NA	CASRLAAYQETQYF	TGCGCCAGCAGACTAGCGGCGTACCAAGAGACCCAGTACTTC
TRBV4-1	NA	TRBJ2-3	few	CASSQDPSPQGWDTQYF	TGCGCCAGCAGCCAAGACCCCTCACCCCAGGGTTGGGATACGCAGTATTTT
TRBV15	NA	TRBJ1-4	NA	CATSRDPRSTNEKLFF	TGTGCCACCAGCAGAGATCCCCGTTCAACTAATGAAAAACTGTTTTTT
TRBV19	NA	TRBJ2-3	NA	CASSRLSGAGDTQYF	TGTGCCAGTAGCAGACTAAGCGGAGCAGGAGATACGCAGTATTTT
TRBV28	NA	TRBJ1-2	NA	CASSFGAYGYTF	TGTGCCAGCAGTTTCGGAGCGTATGGCTACACCTTC
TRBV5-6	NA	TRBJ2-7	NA	CASSNERDRQGGYEQYF	TGTGCCAGCAGCAATGAAAGGGACCGCCAAGGTGGCTACGAGCAGTACTTC
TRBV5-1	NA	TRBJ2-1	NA	CASSYGQGRHNEQFF	TGCGCCAGCAGCTACGGACAAGGGCGTCACAATGAGCAGTTCTTC
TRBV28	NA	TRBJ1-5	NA	CASSFSGDGSQPQHF	TGTGCCAGCAGTTTCTCAGGGGATGGAAGTCAGCCCCAGCATTTT
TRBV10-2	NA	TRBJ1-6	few	CASSKGGAGSPLHF	TGCGCCAGCAGTAAGGGGGGGGCTGGTTCACCCCTCCACTTT
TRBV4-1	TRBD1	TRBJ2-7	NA	CASSGVSRTGSDEQYF	TGCGCCAGCAGCGGGGTCTCACGGACAGGGTCGGACGAGCAGTACTTC
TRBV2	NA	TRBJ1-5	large	CATQDTNSNQPQHF	TGTGCCACCCAGGACACGAATAGCAATCAGCCCCAGCATTTT
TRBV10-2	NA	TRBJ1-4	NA	CASSESIGANEKLFF	TGCGCCAGCAGTGAGTCGATCGGGGCCAATGAAAAACTGTTTTTT
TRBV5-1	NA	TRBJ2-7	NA	CASSLEVGLSYEQYF	TGCGCCAGCAGCTTGGAGGTTGGGTTAAGCTACGAGCAGTACTTC
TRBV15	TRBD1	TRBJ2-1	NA	CATSRTGGPGDEQFF	TGTGCCACCAGCAGGACAGGGGGCCCCGGAGATGAGCAGTTCTTC
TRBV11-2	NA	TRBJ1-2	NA	CASTATGSYGYTF	TGTGCCAGCACCGCAACAGGGAGCTATGGCTACACCTTC
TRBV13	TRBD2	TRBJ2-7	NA	CASSLGAGSGGVPYEQYF	TGTGCCAGCAGCTTAGGCGCGGGGAGCGGGGGGGTCCCCTACGAGCAGTACTTC
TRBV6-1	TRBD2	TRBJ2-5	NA	CASSERGEGAGDQETQYF	TGTGCCAGCAGTGAAAGGGGGGAGGGAGCGGGGGACCAAGAGACCCAGTACTTC
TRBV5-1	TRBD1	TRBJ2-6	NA	CASAPRQGAGANVLTF	TGCGCCAGCGCCCCCCGTCAGGGGGCTGGGGCCAACGTCCTGACTTTC
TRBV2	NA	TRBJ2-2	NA	CASSDLGTLNTGELFF	TGTGCCAGCAGTGACCTCGGGACATTGAACACCGGGGAGCTGTTTTTT
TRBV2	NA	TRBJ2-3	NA	CASSGEVREYF	TGTGCCAGCAGTGGAGAGGTCCGGGAGTATTTT
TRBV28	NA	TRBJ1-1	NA	CASRGDAGPLTEAFF	TGTGCCAGCAGGGGAGATGCGGGGCCCCTTACTGAAGCTTTCTTT
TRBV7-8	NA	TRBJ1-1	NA	CASSLAGRNTEAFF	TGTGCCAGCAGCTTAGCGGGAAGGAACACTGAAGCTTTCTTT
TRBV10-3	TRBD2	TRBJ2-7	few	CAISESLAGSYEQYF	TGTGCCATCAGTGAGTCACTAGCGGGGTCCTACGAGCAGTACTTC
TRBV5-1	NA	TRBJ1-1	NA	CASSSMSVNTEAFF	TGCGCCAGCAGCTCGATGTCGGTGAACACTGAAGCTTTCTTT
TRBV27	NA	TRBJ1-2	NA	CASSLSVRGTNYGYTF	TGTGCCAGCAGTTTATCGGTCAGGGGAACTAACTATGGCTACACCTTC
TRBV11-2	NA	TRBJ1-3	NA	CASSATYGGFGNTIYF	TGTGCCAGCAGCGCTACATACGGAGGGTTTGGAAACACCATATATTTT
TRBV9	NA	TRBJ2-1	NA	CASSVVRAGYNEQFF	TGTGCCAGCAGCGTAGTTCGAGCGGGCTACAATGAGCAGTTCTTC
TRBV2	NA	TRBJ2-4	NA	CASNRPPGIQYF	TGTGCCAGCAACCGGCCCCCGGGCATTCAGTACTTC
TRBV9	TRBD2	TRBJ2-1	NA	CASSMRERTYNEQFF	TGTGCCAGCAGCATGCGGGAGCGCACCTACAATGAGCAGTTCTTC
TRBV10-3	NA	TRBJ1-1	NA	CAISELRAGGGTEAFF	TGTGCCATCAGTGAGTTGAGGGCGGGGGGTGGCACTGAAGCTTTCTTT
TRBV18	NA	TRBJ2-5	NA	CASSQEGRGTQYF	TGTGCCAGCTCACAAGAAGGGCGGGGGACCCAGTACTTC
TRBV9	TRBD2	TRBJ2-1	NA	CASSVHPAVAGDNEQFF	TGTGCCAGCAGCGTACATCCGGCGGTAGCGGGAGATAATGAGCAGTTCTTC
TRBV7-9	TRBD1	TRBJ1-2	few	CASSSGQGANYGYTF	TGTGCCAGCAGCTCCGGACAGGGGGCGAACTATGGCTACACCTTC